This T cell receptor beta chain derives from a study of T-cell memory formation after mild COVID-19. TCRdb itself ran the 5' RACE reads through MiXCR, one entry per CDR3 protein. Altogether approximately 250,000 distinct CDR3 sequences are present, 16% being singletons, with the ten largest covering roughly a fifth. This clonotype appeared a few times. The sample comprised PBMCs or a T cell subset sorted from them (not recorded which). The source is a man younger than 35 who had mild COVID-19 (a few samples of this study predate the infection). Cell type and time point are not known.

This CDR3 is CSARRLAGGLSEQFF. The CDR3 region has the DNA TGCAGTGCTCGCCGACTAGCGGGGGGCCTGAGTGAGCAGTTCTTC. This chain uses TRBV20-1 with TRBJ2-1, with 13 bases that match TRBD2. Germline CDR1 is DFQATT and CDR2 is SNEGSKA (reference sequence). CDR3 size: 15 residues. J was trimmed by 9 bases and V by 5 bases; bases with no gene match: 10.